Listed below are T cell receptor beta chains from one sample, sequenced in a study of blood T cells in healthy people across ages. TCRdb redid the calling of the 5' RACE reads with MiXCR, one entry per CDR3 protein. The sample holds about 970,000 distinct CDR3 sequences; roughly 51% are singletons and the top ten take around a fifth. The sample comprised blood. These TCRs come from a woman aged 55-69 years in good health. CDR3s include the opening cysteine and the closing phenylalanine or tryptophan.

j_gene: -; len: 13; v_gene: TRBV13; CDR3aa: CASSSPQGYEQYF
j_gene: TRBJ1-2; len: 15; v_gene: TRBV6-1; CDR3aa: CASRSGPRLNYGYTF
j_gene: TRBJ2-6; len: 19; v_gene: TRBV28; CDR3aa: CASSLRTILPHAGANVLTF
j_gene: TRBJ2-1; len: 8; v_gene: TRBV20-1; CDR3aa: CLIDEQFF
j_gene: TRBJ2-1; len: 13; v_gene: TRBV7-2; CDR3aa: CASRGLAAYEQFF
j_gene: TRBJ2-2; len: 14; v_gene: TRBV29-1; CDR3aa: CSVERRTNTGELFF
j_gene: -; len: 13; v_gene: TRBV29-1; CDR3aa: CSVEPNSQETQYF
j_gene: TRBJ2-7; len: 17; v_gene: TRBV20-1; CDR3aa: CSARDTLRTSGTYEQYF
j_gene: -; len: 13; v_gene: TRBV11-2; CDR3aa: CTSGTGTGPEQYF
j_gene: TRBJ2-1; len: 14; v_gene: TRBV3-1; CDR3aa: CASSVTSGNNEQFF
j_gene: TRBJ2-1; len: 12; v_gene: TRBV10-3; CDR3aa: CAISKKGNEQFF
j_gene: TRBJ2-6; len: 13; v_gene: TRBV3-1; CDR3aa: CASSPPGANVLTF
j_gene: TRBJ2-3; len: 15; v_gene: TRBV7-2; CDR3aa: CASSFWLGSTDTQYF
j_gene: TRBJ2-1; len: 15; v_gene: TRBV5-4; CDR3aa: CASSLRTSGRDEQFF
j_gene: TRBJ2-1; len: 14; v_gene: TRBV12-3/TRBV12-4; CDR3aa: CASSPVAVYNEQFF
j_gene: TRBJ2-5; len: 15; v_gene: TRBV7-9; CDR3aa: CASSSGRWYQETQYF
j_gene: TRBJ2-1; len: 14; v_gene: TRBV11-2; CDR3aa: CASSPSRTYNEQFF
j_gene: TRBJ1-1; len: 15; v_gene: TRBV5-5; CDR3aa: CASSVTGGMNTEAFF
j_gene: TRBJ1-1; len: 15; v_gene: TRBV29-1; CDR3aa: CSVLTTGRMNTEAFF
j_gene: TRBJ2-7; len: 16; v_gene: TRBV29-1; CDR3aa: CSVERRQGSGYYEQYF
j_gene: TRBJ1-4; len: 14; v_gene: TRBV28; CDR3aa: CASSPGGRGEKLFF
j_gene: TRBJ2-3; len: 16; v_gene: TRBV9; CDR3aa: CASSVASGTSTDTQYF
j_gene: TRBJ2-7; len: 16; v_gene: TRBV12-3/TRBV12-4; CDR3aa: CASSLGLHNPPYEQYF
j_gene: TRBJ2-5; len: 14; v_gene: TRBV20-1; CDR3aa: CSARAADRASEQYF
j_gene: TRBJ2-7; len: 14; v_gene: TRBV12-3/TRBV12-4; CDR3aa: CASSGGLFLYEQYF
j_gene: TRBJ2-1; len: 16; v_gene: TRBV5-1; CDR3aa: CASTLRASGSSNEQFF
j_gene: TRBJ2-1; len: 17; v_gene: TRBV4-2; CDR3aa: CASSQDGANNAYNEQFF
j_gene: TRBJ2-3; len: 13; v_gene: TRBV14; CDR3aa: CASSYVRADTQYF
j_gene: TRBJ2-7; len: 14; v_gene: TRBV7-2; CDR3aa: CASSFGSPSYEQYF
j_gene: TRBJ2-5; len: 15; v_gene: TRBV29-1; CDR3aa: CSVVGRTGGSETQYF
j_gene: TRBJ2-5; len: 13; v_gene: TRBV2; CDR3aa: CASSGLRKETQYF
j_gene: TRBJ1-2; len: 12; v_gene: TRBV7-2; CDR3aa: CASSLDSFTYTF
j_gene: TRBJ2-3; len: 16; v_gene: TRBV5-1; CDR3aa: CASSSLPGPDTDTQYF
j_gene: TRBJ2-1; len: 15; v_gene: TRBV9; CDR3aa: CASSALVLWGGEQFF
j_gene: TRBJ2-7; len: 15; v_gene: TRBV3-1; CDR3aa: CASSPLAGGTYEQYF
j_gene: TRBJ2-2; len: 17; v_gene: TRBV11-2; CDR3aa: CASSLDSARGVTGELFF
j_gene: TRBJ2-1; len: 13; v_gene: TRBV29-1; CDR3aa: CSVDKGRAGEQFF
j_gene: TRBJ1-1; len: 14; v_gene: TRBV6-2/TRBV6-3; CDR3aa: CASSKGQATSRAFF
j_gene: TRBJ2-1; len: 13; v_gene: TRBV6-2/TRBV6-3; CDR3aa: CTSSYSPGSEQFF
j_gene: TRBJ2-5; len: 13; v_gene: TRBV7-2; CDR3aa: CASSFSGLETQYF
j_gene: TRBJ2-5; len: 14; v_gene: TRBV7-7; CDR3aa: CASSPDSLQETQYF
j_gene: TRBJ2-1; len: 12; v_gene: TRBV4-1; CDR3aa: CASSQEGFGEFF
j_gene: TRBJ1-2; len: 14; v_gene: TRBV4-1; CDR3aa: CVSSQGQGLYGYTF
j_gene: TRBJ2-3; len: 13; v_gene: TRBV20-1; CDR3aa: CSASDREIDTQYF
j_gene: TRBJ2-7; len: 15; v_gene: TRBV12-3/TRBV12-4; CDR3aa: CASTPSTRVSYEQYF
j_gene: TRBJ2-4; len: 18; v_gene: TRBV15; CDR3aa: CATSRDLGTSGMKNIQYF
j_gene: TRBJ2-1; len: 14; v_gene: TRBV14; CDR3aa: CASSQDLPAGVQFF